The entry that follows covers one T cell receptor beta chain sequence. Its antigen is not known. PCR primers comprised 60 Vbeta and 13 Jbeta primers. Repertoires were generated with immunoSEQ multiplex PCR, while TCRdb's copy carries only in-frame clones and drops some. Of about 160,000 clones in the sample, 60% to 85% were seen once. This entry belongs to a study of cytomegalovirus exposure and HLA in healthy donors. Turning to the study itself: Early release data held roughly 90 million unique TCRs from HLA-typed donors.

Overall study results and limits: Most observed TCR sequences were rare, whereas some public TCRs were detected in many donors.

V lost 1 base, J lost 3 bases, and 10 bases lay in between. Germline V gene lookup returns CDR1 LGHNT and CDR2 FRNRAP. The CDR3 covers 15 residues. The V and J genes are TRBV12-5 and TRBJ1-3; D perhaps matches TRBD1 (5 bases). Sequencing used PBMCs. This TCR came from a man in his forties or fifties in good health and CMV-seropositive. The CDR3 is CASGLGQGGGNTIYF. The DNA for the CDR3 is TGTGCTAGTGGTTTGGGTCAGGGAGGTGGAAACACCATATATTTT.